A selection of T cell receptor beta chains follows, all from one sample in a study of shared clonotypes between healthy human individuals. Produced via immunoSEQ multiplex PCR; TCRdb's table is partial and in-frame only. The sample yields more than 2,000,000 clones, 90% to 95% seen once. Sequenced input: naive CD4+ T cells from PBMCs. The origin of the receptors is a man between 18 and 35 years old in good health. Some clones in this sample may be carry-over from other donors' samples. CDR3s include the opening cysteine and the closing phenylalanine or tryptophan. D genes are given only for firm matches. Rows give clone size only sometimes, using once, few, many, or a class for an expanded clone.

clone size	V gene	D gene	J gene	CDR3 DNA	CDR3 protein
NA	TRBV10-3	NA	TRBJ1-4	TGTGCCATCGGGGGAGCAACTAATGAAAAACTGTTTTTT	CAIGGATNEKLFF
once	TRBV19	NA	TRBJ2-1	TGTGCCAGTAGTATTGTCAGTACATTAGGGAGAGAGCAGTTCTTC	CASSIVSTLGREQFF
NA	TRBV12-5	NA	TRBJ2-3	TGTGCTAGTGTAGGGTATGACGCAGATACGCAGTATTTT	CASVGYDADTQYF
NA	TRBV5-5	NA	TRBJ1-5	TGTGCCAGCAGCGGAAGGACGGACCTTAGCAATCAGCCCCAGCATTTT	CASSGRTDLSNQPQHF
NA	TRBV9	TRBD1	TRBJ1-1	TGTGCCAGCAGCGCCGGGACAGGGGGCATGAACACTGAAGCTTTCTTT	CASSAGTGGMNTEAFF
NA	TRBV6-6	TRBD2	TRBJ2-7	TGTGCCAGCAGTTCAGCGGGAGGGCACTACGAGCAGTACTTC	CASSSAGGHYEQYF
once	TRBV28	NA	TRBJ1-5	TGTGCCACCCAACCGGGACTCAAAGGGATGCAGCCCCAGCATTTT	CATQPGLKGMQPQHF
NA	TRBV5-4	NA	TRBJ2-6	TGTGCCAGCAGCCCCCCCAGGGTCTCTGGGGCCAACGTCCTGACTTTC	CASSPPRVSGANVLTF
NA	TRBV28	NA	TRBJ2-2	TGTGCCAGCAGTAAAAGGGGTTACAAGAACACCGGGGAGCTGTTTTTT	CASSKRGYKNTGELFF
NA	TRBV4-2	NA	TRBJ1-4	TGTGCCAGCAGCCAAGGACTGGGCGGTGAAAAACTGTTTTTT	CASSQGLGGEKLFF
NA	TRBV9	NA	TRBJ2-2	TGTGCCAGCAGCGTAGGTGGGGCGAACACCGGGGAGCTGTTTTTT	CASSVGGANTGELFF
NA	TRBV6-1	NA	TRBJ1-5	TGTGCCAGCAGTCCCGAAAGCGCCCAGCATTTT	CASSPESAQHF
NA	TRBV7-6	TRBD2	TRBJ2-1	TGTGCCAGCAGACTAGCGGGAGGGGTTGAGCAGTTCTTC	CASRLAGGVEQFF
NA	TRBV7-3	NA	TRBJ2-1	TGTGCCAGCAGCTTTGGGGTCGGGGTCTACAATGAGCAGTTCTTC	CASSFGVGVYNEQFF
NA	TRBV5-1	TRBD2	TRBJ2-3	TGCGCCAGCAGATCTAGCGGGGCTAACACAGATACGCAGTATTTT	CASRSSGANTDTQYF
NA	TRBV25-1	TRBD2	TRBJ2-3	TGTGCCAGCGGCCCTCCTAGCGGGAGTACAGATACGCAGTATTTT	CASGPPSGSTDTQYF
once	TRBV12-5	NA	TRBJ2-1	TGTGCTAGTGGTTTGATCGATGAGCAGTTCTTC	CASGLIDEQFF
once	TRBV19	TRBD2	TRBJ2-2	TGTGCCAGTAGTATTTTAGCGGGATCGAACACCGGGGAGCTGTTTTTT	CASSILAGSNTGELFF
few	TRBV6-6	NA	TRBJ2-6	TGTGCCAGCAGTTCCCGCTCTGGGGCCAACGTCCTGACTTTC	CASSSRSGANVLTF
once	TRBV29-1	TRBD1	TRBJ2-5	TGCAGCGTTCCAGACAGGGGGTTTAGGAGAGAGACCCAGTACTTC	CSVPDRGFRRETQYF
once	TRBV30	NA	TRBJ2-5	TGTGCCTGGAGTGACAAGGCTAACATATACCAAGAGACCCAGTACTTC	CAWSDKANIYQETQYF
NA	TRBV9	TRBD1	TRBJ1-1	TGTGCCAGCAGCGACGGGACAGGGGGCTGGGGAGCTTTCTTT	CASSDGTGGWGAFF
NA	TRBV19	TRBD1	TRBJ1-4	TGTGCCAGTAGTATAACTGGGACAGGCGGTGAAAAACTGTTTTTT	CASSITGTGGEKLFF
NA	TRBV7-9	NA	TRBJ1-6	TGTGCCAGCAGCATAGGTTCACCCCTCCACTTT	CASSIGSPLHF
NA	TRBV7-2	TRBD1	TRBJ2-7	TGTGCCAGCAGCCCGGACAGGGGGCGAGCGGGAAGCTACGAGCAGTACTTC	CASSPDRGRAGSYEQYF
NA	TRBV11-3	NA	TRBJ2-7	TGTGCCAGCAGCCCGGGGGGCTCCTCCTACGAGCAGTACTTC	CASSPGGSSYEQYF
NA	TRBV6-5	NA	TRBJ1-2	TGTGCCAGCACCGGCGTCGGAGGCTACACCTTC	CASTGVGGYTF
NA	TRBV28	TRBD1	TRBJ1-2	TGTGCCAGCAGTTTCCCGACAGGGGGCTATGGCTACACCTTC	CASSFPTGGYGYTF
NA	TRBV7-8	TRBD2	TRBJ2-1	TGTGCCAGCAGCCCCCTCAGGACTAGCGGGTCCAGCTCCTACAATGAGCAGTTCTTC	CASSPLRTSGSSSYNEQFF
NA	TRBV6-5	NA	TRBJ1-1	TGTGCCAGCAGCCGCCCGGTGGGGACTGAAGCTTTCTTT	CASSRPVGTEAFF
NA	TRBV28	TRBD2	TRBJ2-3	TGTGCCAGCAGTGAGTACCCGGGACTAGCGGGAGGGAAGAGCACAGATACGCAGTATTTT	CASSEYPGLAGGKSTDTQYF
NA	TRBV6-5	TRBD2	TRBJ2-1	TGTGCCAGCAGTCGATTAGCGGGGGGAACCGAGCAGTTCTTC	CASSRLAGGTEQFF
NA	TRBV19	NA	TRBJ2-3	TGTGCCAGTAGTACCCGACTAGGAGGGAACACAGATACGCAGTATTTT	CASSTRLGGNTDTQYF
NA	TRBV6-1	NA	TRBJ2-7	TGTGCCAGCAGTGAAGCTGGCCCCTACGAGCAGTACTTC	CASSEAGPYEQYF
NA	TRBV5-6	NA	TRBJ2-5	TGTGCCAGCAGCTTGAAAACTAGGACGGAGACCCAGTACTTC	CASSLKTRTETQYF
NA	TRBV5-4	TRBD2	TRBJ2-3	TGTGCCAGCAGCTTGGGATCACTAGCGGGGGACACAGATACGCAGTATTTT	CASSLGSLAGDTDTQYF
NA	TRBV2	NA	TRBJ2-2	TGTGCCAGGCGCGACCCCAGTCGGGAGCTGTTTTTT	CARRDPSRELFF
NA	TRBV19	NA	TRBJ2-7	TGTGCCAGTAGTGGGCGGGAAGCTCGCGAGCAGTACTTC	CASSGREAREQYF
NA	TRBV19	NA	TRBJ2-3	TGTGCCAGTAAAACAGGCTACAGCACAGATACGCAGTATTTT	CASKTGYSTDTQYF
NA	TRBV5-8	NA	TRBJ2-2	TGTGCCAGCAGGGGATGGAACACCGGGGAGCTGTTTTTT	CASRGWNTGELFF
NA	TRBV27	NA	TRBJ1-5	TGTGCCAGCAGTTTATATTCGGGGGGAGGAAGCAATCAGCCCCAGCATTTT	CASSLYSGGGSNQPQHF
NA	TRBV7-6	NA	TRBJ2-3	TGTGCCAGCAGCGGGGCTTTCGGGAGCACAGATACGCAGTATTTT	CASSGAFGSTDTQYF
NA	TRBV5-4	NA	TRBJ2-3	TGTGCCAGCAGCCCTCAGGGTAGCGGAAGCACAGATACGCAGTATTTT	CASSPQGSGSTDTQYF
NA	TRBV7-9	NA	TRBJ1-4	TGTGCCAGCAGCTTAGAGGGGTTTAATGAAAAACTGTTTTTT	CASSLEGFNEKLFF
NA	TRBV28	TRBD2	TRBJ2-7	TGTGCCAGCAGCCGCGTTACGGGAGGGCCGTCGGGCGAGCAGTACTTC	CASSRVTGGPSGEQYF
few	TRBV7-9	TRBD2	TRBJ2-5	TGTGCCAGCAGCCCCGGGACTAGCGGCCAAGAGACCCAGTACTTC	CASSPGTSGQETQYF
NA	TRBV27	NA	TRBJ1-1	TGTGCCAGCAGTCCCCGGGGAGCAATGAACACTGAAGCTTTCTTT	CASSPRGAMNTEAFF
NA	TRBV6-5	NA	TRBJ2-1	TGTGCCAGCACGGGGGTGGGGACTTCCTACAATGAGCAGTTCTTC	CASTGVGTSYNEQFF
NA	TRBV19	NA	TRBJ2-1	TGTGCCAGTAGCCTAGACCCGACCATTTACAATGAGCAGTTCTTC	CASSLDPTIYNEQFF
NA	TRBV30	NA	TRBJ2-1	TGTGCCTGGAAGCCGGGACTTTCATATTACAATGAGCAGTTCTTC	CAWKPGLSYYNEQFF
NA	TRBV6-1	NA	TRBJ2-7	TGTGCCAGCAGTGTGGGCCCTCCCTCCTACGAGCAGTACTTC	CASSVGPPSYEQYF
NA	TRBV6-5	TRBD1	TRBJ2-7	TGTGCCAGCGCGAGGACAGGGCCAGGGGAGCAGTACTTC	CASARTGPGEQYF
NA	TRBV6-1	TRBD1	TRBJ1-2	TGTGCCAGCAGTGTGGCCCGGACAGGGGATAGTGGCTACACCTTC	CASSVARTGDSGYTF
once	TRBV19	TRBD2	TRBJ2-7	TGTGCCAGTAGTCCGGGGCTTTGGGCTAGCGGGAGCTCCTACGAGCAGTACTTC	CASSPGLWASGSSYEQYF
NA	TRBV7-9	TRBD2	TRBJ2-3	TGTGCCAGCAGCTTAATAGGGCGAAGCGGGAGGGCGGCAGATACGCAGTATTTT	CASSLIGRSGRAADTQYF
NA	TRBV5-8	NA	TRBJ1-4	TGTGCCAGCAGCTTGGGTGACAGTAAGAATGAAAAACTGTTTTTT	CASSLGDSKNEKLFF
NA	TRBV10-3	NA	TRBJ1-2	TGTGCCATCAGTGAGTCTGGCACAGAGAGGGAAGGCTACACCTTC	CAISESGTEREGYTF
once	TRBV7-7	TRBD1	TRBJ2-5	TGTGCCAGCAGCTTAGGTCACAGGGGTCCCCTCCAAGAGACCCAGTACTTC	CASSLGHRGPLQETQYF
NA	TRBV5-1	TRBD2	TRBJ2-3	TGCGCCAGCAGCTCCGCGCGGGGGGGCACAGATACGCAGTATTTT	CASSSARGGTDTQYF